This TCR beta chain originates from a study of blood T cells in healthy people across ages. Trimming shortened V by 2 bases and J by 3 bases, and 8 bases separated the two germline ends. Per the germline V gene, CDR1 is SGHVS and CDR2 is FQNEAQ. CDR3 length: 13 residues. Primers used in a second PCR of about 7 to 12 cycles were a sample-barcoded 5' primer and a J-beta primer mix. TCRdb re-called the 5' RACE reads with MiXCR, one entry per CDR3 protein. Of 1.5 million to 2 million distinct CDR3 sequences listed, less than 50% were seen once; the top ten hold less than 2.5%. As regards this clonotype: As yet, its antigen is unknown.

Study outcomes and limitations: As naive T cell percentage varied, TCR beta diversity correlated strongly with it. Comparison with aged donors showed that long-lived donors had more naive CD4+ cells and higher diversity.

The rearrangement joins TRBV7-8 to TRBJ2-7; D is uncertain. This TCR was recovered from a woman between 40 and 50 years old in good health. The sequenced material came from blood. The CDR3: CASSLNHIYEQYF. The CDR3, as DNA: TGTGCCAGCAGCTTAAACCATATCTACGAGCAGTACTTC.